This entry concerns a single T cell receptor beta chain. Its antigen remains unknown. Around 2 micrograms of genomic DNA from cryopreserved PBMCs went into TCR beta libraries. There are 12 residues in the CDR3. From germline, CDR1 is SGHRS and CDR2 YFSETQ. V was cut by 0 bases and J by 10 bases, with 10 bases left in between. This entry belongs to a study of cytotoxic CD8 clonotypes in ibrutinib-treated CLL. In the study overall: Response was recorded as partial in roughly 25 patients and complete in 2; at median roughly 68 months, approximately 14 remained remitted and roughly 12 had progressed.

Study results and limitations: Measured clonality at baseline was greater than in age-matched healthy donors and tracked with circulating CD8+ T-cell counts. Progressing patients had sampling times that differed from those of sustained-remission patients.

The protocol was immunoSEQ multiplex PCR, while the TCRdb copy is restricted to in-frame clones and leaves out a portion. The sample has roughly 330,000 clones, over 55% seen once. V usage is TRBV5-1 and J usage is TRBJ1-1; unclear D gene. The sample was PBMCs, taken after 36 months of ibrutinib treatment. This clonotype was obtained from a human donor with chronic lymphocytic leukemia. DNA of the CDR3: TGCGCCAGCAGCTTGGATATTGAGGTAGCTTTCTTT. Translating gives CASSLDIEVAFF. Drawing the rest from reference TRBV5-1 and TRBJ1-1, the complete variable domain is KAGVTQTPRYLIKTRGQQVTLSCSPISGHRSVSWYQQTPGQGLQFLFEYFSETQRNKGNFPGRFSGRQFSNSRSEMNVSTLELGDSALYLCASSLDIEVAFFGQGTRLTVV.